The 15 T cell receptor beta chains below were found in one sample sequenced in a study of blood T cell repertoires in COVID-19. Assay used: immunoSEQ multiplex PCR; TCRdb lists only in-frame clones, some missing. The table records 350,000 to 550,000 clones, around 89% of them present only once. The sequencing sample was made of peripheral blood. Every receptor here comes from a woman in her 30s with acute or convalescent COVID-19.

J is TRBJ1-5 and V is TRBV30; D gene uncertain. V lost 2 bases to trimming and J lost 7 bases, with 12 bases between them. The CDR3 has 13 amino acids. CDR1 is GTSNPN and CDR2 is SVGIG in the germline V gene (reference sequence). The CDR3 sequence: CAWSSQRAQPQHF. CDR3 coding DNA: TGTGCCTGGAGTTCCCAGAGGGCCCAGCCCCAGCATTTT. Supplemented by reference TRBV30 and TRBJ1-5, the full variable domain reads SQTIHQWPATLVQPVGSPLSLECTVEGTSNPNLYWYRQAAGRGLQLLFYSVGIGQISSEVPQNLSASRPQDRQFILSSKKLLLSDSGFYLCAWSSQRAQPQHFGDGTRLSIL.

V and J are TRBV9 and TRBJ2-1, with D maybe TRBD1 (6 bases). The CDR3 sequence is 17 residues long. Trimming took 4 bases from V and 5 from J, leaving 22 bases between them. Germline values: CDR1 SGDLS, CDR2 YYNGEE. Written as DNA, the CDR3 is TGTGCCAGCAGCCAGAGAACAGGGCCTCGGTCGGACAATGAGCAGTTCTTC. Residues: CASSQRTGPRSDNEQFF.

The genes are TRBV3-1 (or the pseudogene TRBV3-2) and TRBJ1-1, with 7 bases that match TRBD1. Germline CDR1 reads LGHDT; CDR2 reads YNNKEL (reference sequence). The CDR3 is made up of 13 amino acids. Unmatched junction bases numbered 2, after V lost 4 bases and J lost 3 bases. The CDR3 DNA reads as TGTGCCAGCAGCCGGCAGGGGGACACTGAAGCTTTCTTT. Translated, it gives CASSRQGDTEAFF.

The chain carries TRBV20-1 and TRBJ2-7, with 7 nucleotides matching TRBD2. The CDR3 consists of 14 residues. Germline V lookup: CDR1 DFQATT, CDR2 SNEGSKA (reference sequence). After removal of 6 bases from V and 3 bases from J, the junction contained 11 bases not matched to a gene. The DNA for the CDR3 is TGCAGTGCGAGTCCTCTAGCGGTCCGCTACGAGCAGTACTTC. Translating it yields CSASPLAVRYEQYF.

The V call is TRBV13, the J call TRBJ1-2; D unclear. CDR1 PRHDT and CDR2 FYEKMQ come from the germline V gene (reference sequence). The CDR3 runs 13 residues. Trimming left V 0 bases short and J 7 bases short, with 9 bases between. The CDR3 sequence is CASSLGRSSGYTF. The CDR3 bases are TGTGCCAGCAGCTTAGGACGGAGTTCTGGCTACACCTTC.

The rearrangement uses TRBV27 and TRBJ1-6; 7 bases match TRBD1. CDR3 length: 18 residues. Germline V gene sequence: CDR1 MNHEY, CDR2 SMNVEV (reference sequence). Unmatched junction bases numbered 18, after V lost 6 bases and J lost 7 bases. The CDR3 coding sequence is TGTGCCAGCAGCACTCCAATACGTGACAGGGTTCGAAATTCACCCCTCCACTTT. It specifies CASSTPIRDRVRNSPLHF.

The V gene is TRBV10-3, the J gene TRBJ1-6; 9 nucleotides agree with TRBD1. V shed 5 bases, J shed 8 bases, and the junction held 7 bases outside the gene matches. CDR3 length: 15 amino acids. From germline, CDR1 is ENHRY and CDR2 SYGVKD. The CDR3 spells CAISQGTGMDSPLHF. In nucleotides, the CDR3 is TGTGCCATCAGTCAAGGGACAGGGATGGATTCACCCCTCCACTTT.

The chain has TRBV5-4 and TRBJ2-3; the match to TRBD2 covers 11 bases. This CDR3 is built from 15 residues. From germline, CDR1 is SGHNT and CDR2 YYREEE (reference sequence). The junction had 8 bases not matched to a gene; V was cut back by 7 bases and J by 4 bases. This CDR3 is CASQWGTSGSDTQYF. CDR3 coding DNA: TGTGCCAGCCAGTGGGGGACTAGCGGATCAGATACGCAGTATTTT.

V gene TRBV12-3 or TRBV12-4 combines with J gene TRBJ1-2, with D possibly matching TRBD1 (5 bases). The CDR3 contains 13 residues. V lost 6 bases to trimming and J lost 6 bases, with 14 bases between them. CDR3 coding DNA: TGTGCCAGCAGCCTATTTGACAGCGATGGCTACACCTTC. It translates to CASSLFDSDGYTF.

The V call is TRBV12-1, the J call TRBJ1-3; the D call TRBD1 from the table was never checked on the DNA. TRBV12-1 is tagged as a pseudogene. The CDR3 totals 16 residues. The CDR3: CASSLYTGEEENTIYF. DNA of the CDR3: TGTGCCAGCAGCTTATATACAGGGGAAGAGGAAAACACCATATATTTT.

The chain employs TRBV3-1 (or the pseudogene TRBV3-2) and TRBJ2-3; 10 bases map to TRBD2. The germline V gene has CDR1 LGHDT and CDR2 YNNKEL (reference sequence). J was trimmed by 1 base and V by 2 bases; bases with no gene match: 6. This CDR3 comprises 17 residues. In DNA form, the CDR3 reads TGTGCCAGCAGCCAAAGCGGGGGGGCCTGGGGCACAGATACGCAGTATTTT. This gives the protein CASSQSGGAWGTDTQYF.

This clone occurred a few times. CDR3 loop: CASGQGALAEAFF. The DNA for the CDR3 is TGTGCCAGCGGACAGGGGGCGTTGGCTGAAGCTTTCTTT. V usage is TRBV19 and J usage is TRBJ1-1; 11 nucleotides match TRBD1. V gave up 9 bases and J gave up 6 bases; unmatched junction bases: 6. The germline V gene encodes CDR1 LNHDA and CDR2 SQIVND (reference sequence). The CDR3 contains 13 residues.

In DNA form, the CDR3 reads TGTGCCAGCAGCGCTTCTCCACAGGGCTTTTACTATGGCTACACCTTC. Amino acid sequence: CASSASPQGFYYGYTF. The J gene is TRBJ1-2, the V gene TRBV9; D is possibly TRBD1 (6 bases). CDR1 and CDR2 from the germline V gene are SGDLS and YYNGEE. V lost 3 bases, J lost 3 bases, and 18 bases lay in between. The CDR3 has 16 amino acids.

About this clone itself: The sample holds other DNA sequences that translate to the same CDR3. This chain links TRBV18 with TRBJ1-5; TRBD1 matches 9 bases. CDR3 length equals 14 residues. V dropped 4 bases and J dropped 5; count of bases not matched to a gene: 3. Looked up from germline, CDR1 is KGHSH and CDR2 is LQKENI. CDR3 nucleotides: TGTGCCAGCTCACAGGGACAGGGTGATCAGCCCCAGCATTTT. This codes for CASSQGQGDQPQHF. Combining the CDR3 with reference TRBV18 and TRBJ1-5 gives the whole variable domain NAGVMQNPRHLVRRRGQEARLRCSPMKGHSHVYWYRQLPEEGLKFMVYLQKENIIDESGMPKERFSAEFPKEGPSILRIQQVVRGDSAAYFCASSQGQGDQPQHFGDGTRLSIL.

The chain is built from TRBV12-5 and TRBJ2-1; 9 bases are a match to TRBD2. In germline, CDR1 is LGHNT, CDR2 FRNRAP. The CDR3 runs to 16 residues. V shed 6 bases, J shed 7 bases, and the junction held 13 bases outside the gene matches. The CDR3: CASGFAGGGARNEQFF. Written as DNA, the CDR3 is TGTGCTAGTGGGTTTGCGGGCGGGGGGGCGAGGAATGAGCAGTTCTTC.